This T cell receptor (beta chain) was recovered during a study of T cell changes during pregnancy in multiple sclerosis. CDR1 SGHAT and CDR2 FQNNGV come from the germline V gene. The J segment lost 7 bases and the V segment lost 5 bases, leaving 6 bases of the junction unmatched. The CDR3 is made up of 14 amino acids. Generated by immunoSEQ multiplex PCR, the TCRdb table keeps only in-frame clones and is missing some. The sample shows some 83,000 clones, around 90% of them seen only once. The material was PBMCs, obtained in the first trimester of pregnancy. The chain combines TRBV11-2 with TRBJ2-7, with 12 bases that match TRBD2. The TCR was taken from a female donor in good health, serving as a control in a pregnancy study. Some clones in this sample may be carry-over from other donors' samples. Here the CDR3 reads CASSIGLAGPEQYF. DNA of the CDR3: TGTGCCAGCAGCATAGGACTAGCGGGGCCTGAGCAGTACTTC.